These 30 T cell receptor beta chains came from one sample sequenced in a study of blood T cell repertoires in COVID-19. Profiled with immunoSEQ multiplex PCR; TCRdb holds only in-frame clones, not every one. The sample gives more than 200,000 clones, around nine tenths of which show up once; 1.5% to 2% is in the top ten. Sequencing was done on a sample of PBMCs or T cells enriched from blood (not recorded which). Receptors were obtained from a woman aged 50 to 65 who had recovered from COVID-19.

This chain connects TRBV5-4 to TRBJ2-1; 11 nucleotides align to TRBD2. This CDR3 is 16 amino acids long. CDR1 SGHNT and CDR2 YYREEE come from the germline V gene (reference sequence). V lost 4 bases, J lost 7 bases, and 10 bases stayed unmatched. CDR3 protein: CASSQRRLAGRNEQFF. The CDR3 DNA follows: TGTGCCAGCAGCCAGCGCCGACTAGCGGGAAGGAATGAGCAGTTCTTC.

This chain links TRBV5-4 with TRBJ2-7, with D uncertain. CDR3 length: 12 amino acids. V was clipped by 2 bases and J by 4 bases, with 7 bases between them. Germline-derived CDR1 and CDR2 are SGHNT and YYREEE (reference sequence). CDR3 loop: CASSFLGYEQYF. CDR3 coding DNA: TGTGCCAGCAGCTTCCTAGGATACGAGCAGTACTTC. Using reference TRBV5-4 and TRBJ2-7 for the parts outside the CDR3, the full variable domain is ETGVTQSPTHLIKTRGQQVTLRCSSQSGHNTVSWYQQALGQGPQFIFQYYREEENGRGNFPPRFSGLQFPNYSSELNVNALELDDSALYLCASSFLGYEQYFGPGTRLTVT.

This sequence joins TRBV18 and TRBJ1-2; D is possibly TRBD1 (6 bases). This CDR3 is 15 amino acids long. CDR1 is KGHSH and CDR2 is LQKENI in the germline V gene. Trimming removed 3 bases at V and 4 bases at J, with 15 bases between. CDR3 region: CASSPWEGQLYGYTF. The CDR3 nucleotides are TGTGCCAGCTCACCGTGGGAAGGACAGCTCTATGGCTACACCTTC. The variable domain in full, completed from reference TRBV18 and TRBJ1-2, reads NAGVMQNPRHLVRRRGQEARLRCSPMKGHSHVYWYRQLPEEGLKFMVYLQKENIIDESGMPKERFSAEFPKEGPSILRIQQVVRGDSAAYFCASSPWEGQLYGYTFGSGTRLTVV.

This chain uses TRBV19 with TRBJ2-3; TRBD2 aligns across 13 bases. From germline, CDR1 is LNHDA and CDR2 SQIVND (reference sequence). CDR3 length: 18 residues. The junction had 8 bases not matched to a gene; V was cut back by 5 bases and J by 0 bases. In DNA form, the CDR3 reads TGTGCCAGTAGTGGCGGGACTAGCGGGACTCCTAGCACAGATACGCAGTATTTT. This translates into CASSGGTSGTPSTDTQYF.

The chain combines TRBV4-2 with TRBJ2-6, with D possibly matching TRBD1 (6 bases). The CDR3 runs 18 residues. The germline CDR1 and CDR2 sequences are LGHNA and YNFKEQ. Trimming took 1 base from V and 0 from J, leaving 13 bases between them. The CDR3 sequence is CASSQVYRAISGANVLTF. The CDR3 region has the DNA TGTGCCAGCAGCCAAGTGTACAGGGCCATCTCTGGGGCCAACGTCCTGACTTTC.

The chain combines TRBV27 with TRBJ2-1; D might be TRBD2 (6 bases). Trimming left V 7 bases short and J 2 bases short, with 12 bases between. CDR1 MNHEY and CDR2 SMNVEV come from the germline V gene (reference sequence). The CDR3 is made up of 14 amino acids. The CDR3 bases are TGTGCCAGCACTAACGGGGGACCCTACAATGAGCAGTTCTTC. It encodes CASTNGGPYNEQFF.

The chain employs TRBV19 and TRBJ1-3; D might be TRBD1 (6 bases). CDR3 length: 14 amino acids. V lost 5 bases to trimming and J lost 9 bases, with 17 bases between them. CDR1 is LNHDA and CDR2 is SQIVND in the germline V gene (reference sequence). This CDR3 reads CASSVAGIQGTIYF. The CDR3 coding sequence is TGTGCCAGTAGTGTCGCCGGGATACAGGGCACCATATATTTT.

A note on this clone: At the DNA level, this CDR3 is encoded by other sequences in the same sample as well. V and J are TRBV7-2 and TRBJ1-1, with D possibly matching TRBD1 (5 bases). V lost 5 bases to trimming and J lost 1 base, with 8 bases between them. Germline CDR1 reads SGHTA; CDR2 reads FQGNSA. The CDR3 extends over 13 amino acids. The CDR3 DNA reads TGTGCCAGCAGCCTCGACAGGAACACTGAAGCTTTCTTT. It encodes CASSLDRNTEAFF.

The chain carries TRBV6-2 or TRBV6-3 and TRBJ1-1; D remains ambiguous. V lost 2 bases and J lost 6, with 4 bases in between. The CDR3 is 11 amino acids. Germline V gives CDR1 MNHEY, CDR2 SVGEGT. The CDR3 DNA reads TGTGCCAGCAGTTACCCATCTGAAGCTTTCTTT. Translated: CASSYPSEAFF.

The genes are TRBV27 and TRBJ1-5; no clear D gene. Trimming cost V 5 bases and J 0 bases, with 5 bases left between them. This CDR3 has 13 residues. Germline V gives CDR1 MNHEY, CDR2 SMNVEV (reference sequence). The CDR3 here is CASSINSNQPQHF. The DNA of the CDR3 is TGTGCCAGCAGTATAAATAGCAATCAGCCCCAGCATTTT.

In this sample, this clone turned up a few times. The rearrangement joins TRBV27 to TRBJ2-7; D not resolved. Germline CDR1 and CDR2: MNHEY and SMNVEV (reference sequence). CDR3 length: 14 residues. Trimming cost V 2 bases and J 2 bases, with 10 bases left between them. CDR3: CASSLAVLPYEQYF. The CDR3 DNA follows: TGTGCCAGCAGTTTAGCGGTACTACCCTACGAGCAGTACTTC.

V usage is TRBV5-4 and J usage is TRBJ1-1; D is unclear. This CDR3 contains 14 residues. CDR1 is SGHNT, CDR2 YYREEE, per germline (reference sequence). V was shortened by 6 bases and J by 3 bases, with 15 bases between the two germline ends. The CDR3 sequence is CASTSKAMDTEAFF. Here the CDR3 DNA reads TGTGCCAGCACTTCAAAAGCTATGGACACTGAAGCTTTCTTT.

This chain connects TRBV2 to TRBJ2-7, with 7 bases matching TRBD2. J gave up 0 bases and V 7 bases, and 6 bases lay outside the gene matches. CDR3 length: 14 residues. Looked up from germline, CDR1 is SNHLY and CDR2 is FYNNEI. For the CDR3, the DNA is TGTGCCAGCACGTTTGGCGGGAGCTCCTACGAGCAGTACTTC. Its translation is CASTFGGSSYEQYF.

The V gene is TRBV19, the J gene TRBJ1-1, with a tentative D call TRBD1 (6 bases). The germline CDR1 and CDR2 sequences are LNHDA and SQIVND (reference sequence). The germline V and J ends were trimmed by 5 bases and 2 bases, with 9 bases remaining between them. The CDR3 is 13 amino acids. The CDR3 region has the DNA TGTGCCAGTAGTGCAGGGACAAACACTGAAGCTTTCTTT. Its translation is CASSAGTNTEAFF. Full variable domain (remainder filled in from reference TRBV19 and TRBJ1-1): DGGITQSPKYLFRKEGQNVTLSCEQNLNHDAMYWYRQDPGQGLRLIYYSQIVNDFQKGDIAEGYSVSREKKESFPLTVTSAQKNPTAFYLCASSAGTNTEAFFGQGTRLTVV.

This clone was detected once. V and J are TRBV18 and TRBJ1-5; a weak D match, TRBD1 (5 bases). The germline V gene encodes CDR1 KGHSH and CDR2 LQKENI. V lost 4 bases, J lost 4 bases, and 11 bases lay in between. This CDR3 region has 14 residues. The DNA for the CDR3 is TGTGCCAGCTCACGTGGGGCCCTAAATCAGCCCCAGCATTTT. This sequence encodes CASSRGALNQPQHF. The whole variable domain, filled in from reference TRBV18 and TRBJ1-5, reads NAGVMQNPRHLVRRRGQEARLRCSPMKGHSHVYWYRQLPEEGLKFMVYLQKENIIDESGMPKERFSAEFPKEGPSILRIQQVVRGDSAAYFCASSRGALNQPQHFGDGTRLSIL.

The chain is built from TRBV19 and TRBJ2-5; D is uncertain. V lost 7 bases and J 4 bases, leaving 13 bases between the germline ends. CDR1 is LNHDA, CDR2 SQIVND, per germline (reference sequence). The CDR3 extends over 13 amino acids. CDR3 DNA sequence: TGTGCCAGTAACTCCCGATTCGGAGAGACCCAGTACTTC. Translation: CASNSRFGETQYF.

The rearrangement joins TRBV5-8 to TRBJ1-1; D gene uncertain. Germline CDR1 SGHTS, CDR2 YDEGEE. The CDR3 loop spans 14 amino acids. Deletions cut 0 bases from V and 1 base from J, with 7 bases between. The CDR3 spells CASSLGQKNTEAFF. Here the CDR3 DNA reads TGTGCCAGCAGCTTGGGACAAAAGAACACTGAAGCTTTCTTT.

The chain has TRBV7-9 and TRBJ2-1; D ambiguous. The CDR3 loop spans 14 amino acids. V was trimmed by 3 bases and J by 6 bases, leaving 12 bases between them. Germline V lookup: CDR1 SEHNR, CDR2 FQNEAQ (reference sequence). CDR3 coding DNA: TGTGCCAGCAGCTTCTCGGGTTCGGGCAATGAGCAGTTCTTC. Translation: CASSFSGSGNEQFF.

In its sample, this clone was seen a few times. CDR3 coding DNA: TGTGCCAGCAGCTGGAGGGACAGGGGGTCACCCCTCCACTTT. Translating it yields CASSWRDRGSPLHF. The rearrangement uses TRBV7-9 and TRBJ1-6, with 11 bases matching TRBD1. Trimming took 4 bases from V and 10 from J; bases not matched to a gene: 3. The CDR3 covers 14 residues. The V gene's germline CDR1 is SEHNR and CDR2 FQNEAQ (reference sequence). Complete variable domain (other parts from reference TRBV7-9 and TRBJ1-6): DTGVSQNPRHKITKRGQNVTFRCDPISEHNRLYWYRQTLGQGPEFLTYFQNEAQLEKSRLLSDRFSAERPKGSFSTLEIQRTEQGDSAMYLCASSWRDRGSPLHFGNGTRLTVT.

This chain uses TRBV6-1 with TRBJ2-7; 8 bases align to TRBD1. Germline V lookup: CDR1 MNHNS, CDR2 SASEGT. V lost 2 bases, J lost 4 bases, and 13 bases stayed unmatched. CDR3 size: 17 residues. The CDR3 region is CASSEILFSTGAYEQYF. CDR3 bases: TGTGCCAGCAGTGAAATCCTTTTCTCGACAGGGGCATACGAGCAGTACTTC.

The rearrangement joins TRBV6-1 to TRBJ1-2, with D possibly matching TRBD1 (5 bases). The germline V gene encodes CDR1 MNHNS and CDR2 SASEGT. Trimming took 3 bases from V and 4 from J, leaving 15 bases between them. The CDR3 is 15 residues long. CDR3: CASSETHGGGYGYTF. The CDR3 nucleotides are TGTGCCAGCAGTGAGACCCACGGGGGGGGCTATGGCTACACCTTC.

V gene TRBV11-2 combines with J gene TRBJ2-1, with 9 positions matching TRBD2. The CDR3 has 18 residues. The germline V gene encodes CDR1 SGHAT and CDR2 FQNNGV. V trimming: 6 bases; J trimming: 8 bases; junction bases outside the gene matches: 20. CDR3 sequence (DNA): TGTGCCAGCAGTACGTCCCCTCGTAGCGGGAGAGTGGGGGATGAGCAGTTCTTC. It specifies CASSTSPRSGRVGDEQFF.

This clone occurred a few times. The rearrangement joins TRBV7-9 to TRBJ1-1, with D perhaps TRBD1 (5 bases). Between the trimmed V and J ends, which lost 5 bases and 2 bases, there was a span of 12 bases. The germline CDR1 and CDR2 sequences are SEHNR and FQNEAQ (reference sequence). The length of the CDR3 is 14 residues. This CDR3 is CASSPTVENTEAFF. CDR3 DNA sequence: TGTGCCAGCAGCCCGACAGTTGAAAACACTGAAGCTTTCTTT.

V usage is TRBV29-1 and J usage is TRBJ2-1; 7 nucleotides agree with TRBD2. Germline V CDR1 and CDR2: SQVTM, ANQGSEA. J was trimmed by 7 bases and V by 4 bases; bases with no gene match: 13. The CDR3 sequence is 15 residues long. The CDR3 is CSVVGREGRVNEQFF. The CDR3 bases are TGCAGCGTTGTAGGGAGGGAGGGCCGAGTAAATGAGCAGTTCTTC.

The chain has TRBV7-2 and TRBJ2-5, with TRBD2 matching 10 bases. This CDR3 comprises 15 residues. From germline, CDR1 is SGHTA and CDR2 FQGNSA. V was clipped by 5 bases and J by 1 base; unmatched bases: 4. The CDR3: CASSQSGRAQETQYF. The DNA of the CDR3 is TGTGCCAGCAGCCAGAGCGGGAGGGCCCAAGAGACCCAGTACTTC.

The V and J genes are TRBV11-3 and TRBJ1-4; D is possibly TRBD1 (5 bases). Germline CDR1 reads SGHNT; CDR2 reads YENEEA. This CDR3 is built from 14 residues. Trimming removed 5 bases at V and 7 bases at J, with 14 bases between. CDR3 DNA sequence: TGTGCCAGCAGCCTGATAGGGGCCGGTGAAAAACTGTTTTTT. Translating it yields CASSLIGAGEKLFF.

This chain links TRBV28 with TRBJ2-7; possibly TRBD1 for D (5 bases). The CDR3 consists of 15 residues. V was pared by 5 bases and J by 2 bases, with 16 bases between. Germline CDR1 is MDHEN and CDR2 is SYDVKM. The CDR3 spells CASSPGQFSAYEQYF. CDR3 bases: TGTGCCAGCAGTCCAGGACAATTCTCTGCCTACGAGCAGTACTTC.

The CDR3 protein is CASSVRGGPQHF. The CDR3 coding sequence is TGTGCCAGCAGTGTTAGGGGCGGCCCCCAGCATTTT. The rearrangement uses TRBV2 and TRBJ1-5; D may be TRBD1 (5 bases). The germline V and J ends were trimmed by 4 bases and 10 bases, with 11 bases remaining between them. Looked up from germline, CDR1 is SNHLY and CDR2 is FYNNEI. The CDR3 extends over 12 amino acids. Using reference TRBV2 and TRBJ1-5 for the parts outside the CDR3, the full variable domain is EPEVTQTPSHQVTQMGQEVILRCVPISNHLYFYWYRQILGQKVEFLVSFYNNEISEKSEIFDDQFSVERPDGSNFTLKIRSTKLEDSAMYFCASSVRGGPQHFGDGTRLSIL.

This sequence joins TRBV28 and TRBJ1-4, with TRBD1 identical over 7 bases. With 5 bases clipped from V and 5 bases from J, the junction kept 11 bases outside the gene matches. This CDR3 is built from 16 residues. From germline, CDR1 is MDHEN and CDR2 SYDVKM. This chain's CDR3 is CASSPGTADPNEKLFF. The CDR3 bases are TGTGCCAGCAGTCCCGGGACAGCCGACCCCAATGAAAAACTGTTTTTT.

The chain recombines TRBV7-6 with TRBJ1-1; the D gene is possibly TRBD1 (5 bases). Trimming removed 5 bases from V and 4 bases from J, with 14 bases in between. The CDR3 covers 14 residues. Germline V gives CDR1 SGHVS, CDR2 FNYEAQ. The CDR3 DNA reads TGTGCCAGCAGCCTCGACAGAAAGGGCACTGAAGCTTTCTTT. It codes for CASSLDRKGTEAFF.